A selection of T cell receptor beta chains follows, all from one sample in a study of control samples from healthy donors and cancer patients. Method: immunoSEQ multiplex PCR; TCRdb's copy keeps in-frame clones and lacks some. The data show 120,000 or so clones, with over 80% seen just once and 0.55% to 0.6% held by the top ten. The sequencing input was PBMCs. These receptor sequences come from a man aged 80 or over with head and neck cancer. Each CDR3 is given with its conserved first and last residue. A D gene is named only where the DNA matches it firmly. Not all rows give a size; the values are once, few, many and, for expanded clones, a class.

size,D,J,V,CDR3,DNA
-,TRBD1,TRBJ1-2,TRBV7-2,CASSLGNRGSGYTF,TGTGCCAGCAGCTTAGGTAACAGGGGATCCGGCTACACCTTC
-,TRBD2,TRBJ2-5,TRBV5-1,CASTRGDQETQYF,TGCGCCAGCACCCGGGGGGATCAAGAGACCCAGTACTTC
-,-,TRBJ2-7,TRBV10-3,CAISEQTDSYEQYF,TGTGCCATCAGTGAGCAAACAGACTCCTACGAGCAGTACTTC
-,-,TRBJ1-1,TRBV10-1,CASLRWGANTEAFF,TGCGCCAGCCTAAGGTGGGGGGCGAACACTGAAGCTTTCTTT
-,-,TRBJ2-5,TRBV29-1,CSVGVRETQYF,TGCAGCGTAGGAGTCCGAGAGACCCAGTACTTC
once,TRBD1,TRBJ1-5,TRBV11-2,CASSGQGANSNQPQHF,TGTGCCAGCAGCGGACAGGGGGCTAATAGCAATCAGCCCCAGCATTTT
-,-,TRBJ1-1,TRBV30,CAWSREGRMNTEAFF,TGTGCCTGGAGCCGAGAGGGGCGGATGAACACTGAAGCTTTCTTT
-,-,TRBJ1-5,TRBV6-5,CASSSPRGGGGQPQHF,TGTGCCAGCAGTTCCCCTAGGGGGGGCGGGGGACAGCCCCAGCATTTT
-,-,TRBJ1-2,TRBV10-3,CAISELGTQLF,TGTGCCATCAGTGAGTTGGGGACTCAACTCTTC
-,-,TRBJ2-6,TRBV14,CASSQVRGRTGANVLTF,TGTGCCAGCAGCCAAGTCCGAGGACGGACTGGGGCCAACGTCCTGACTTTC
-,-,TRBJ2-7,TRBV19,CASNRQLSSYEQYF,TGTGCCAGTAACCGCCAGCTTAGCTCCTACGAGCAGTACTTC
-,TRBD2,TRBJ2-7,TRBV6-1,CASSGLQGGLADYEQYF,TGTGCCAGCAGTGGCCTTCAGGGGGGACTAGCGGACTACGAGCAGTACTTC
once,-,TRBJ1-1,TRBV11-3,CASSLGVDTEAFF,TGTGCCAGCAGCTTAGGCGTAGACACTGAAGCTTTCTTT
-,-,TRBJ2-7,TRBV2,CASSDGLRGPLNEQYF,TGTGCCAGCAGTGACGGCCTTAGGGGACCCCTAAACGAGCAGTACTTC